Presented here are 20 T cell receptor beta chains from one specimen sequenced in a study of cytomegalovirus exposure and HLA in healthy donors. Primers: 60 Vbeta forward and 13 Jbeta reverse. TCRdb keeps only in-frame clones here, not all; method: immunoSEQ multiplex PCR. This table holds about 140,000 clones, under 80% found once. What was sequenced was PBMCs. The receptors stem from a male donor in good health and CMV-seronegative.

V and J are TRBV5-6 and TRBJ1-5; D might be TRBD1 (5 bases). The V and J ends lost 4 bases and 1 base respectively, with 9 bases between them. The CDR3 is 14 residues long. Germline V gene lookup returns CDR1 SGHDT and CDR2 YYEEEE. The CDR3 spells CASSPGLSNQPQHF. In DNA form, the CDR3 reads TGTGCCAGCAGCCCGGGACTGAGCAATCAGCCCCAGCATTTT.

The chain uses TRBV19 and TRBJ1-1; D call uncertain. The CDR3 is 10 amino acids. Trimming removed 6 bases from V and 11 bases from J, with 10 bases in between. Germline assignment: CDR1 LNHDA and CDR2 SQIVND (reference sequence). The CDR3 nucleotides read TGTGCCAGTAGAAGGAAGCGGGCTTTCTTT. Amino acids: CASRRKRAFF.

The chain combines TRBV29-1 with TRBJ1-4, with 7 bases fitting TRBD1. V dropped 2 bases and J dropped 6; count of bases not matched to a gene: 3. The CDR3 extends over 13 amino acids. Germline-derived CDR1 and CDR2 are SQVTM and ANQGSEA. CDR3 in amino acids: CSVERDRDEKLFF. The CDR3 DNA is TGCAGCGTTGAACGGGACAGAGATGAAAAACTGTTTTTT.

This clone has a single count. This sequence joins TRBV5-1 and TRBJ1-1, with 7 bases aligning to TRBD1. There are 14 residues in the CDR3. The junction had 3 bases not matched to a gene; V was cut back by 0 bases and J by 4 bases. Germline CDR1 reads SGHRS; CDR2 reads YFSETQ. CDR3 coding DNA: TGCGCCAGCAGCTTGGCAGGGGGATCCACTGAAGCTTTCTTT. Encoded protein: CASSLAGGSTEAFF. Drawing the rest from reference TRBV5-1 and TRBJ1-1, the complete variable domain is KAGVTQTPRYLIKTRGQQVTLSCSPISGHRSVSWYQQTPGQGLQFLFEYFSETQRNKGNFPGRFSGRQFSNSRSEMNVSTLELGDSALYLCASSLAGGSTEAFFGQGTRLTVV.

In regard to this clone: Germline and junction disagree at one end, which may indicate a read error. The chain couples TRBV27 to TRBJ1-1; 8 bases match TRBD1. This CDR3 has 12 residues. Germline V gene lookup returns CDR1 MNHEY and CDR2 SMNVEV (reference sequence). CDR3 region: CASSAPGTGLVF. As DNA, the CDR3 is TGTGCCAGCAGTGCACCCGGGACAGGCTTGGTCTTT.

This clone was seen just once. One junction end does not reproduce the germline sequence, and a read error may be involved. The chain combines TRBV7-7 with TRBJ2-1; TRBD1 aligns across 9 bases. The CDR3 spans 14 residues. The germline V gene encodes CDR1 SSHAT and CDR2 FNYEAQ (reference sequence). CDR3 amino acids: CASSPGTGRSEQFF. DNA for the CDR3: TGTGCTAGCAGCCCCGGGACAGGGAGAAGTGAGCAGTTCTTC.

The genes are TRBV9 and TRBJ2-7; TRBD2 matches at 11 bases. With 3 bases clipped from V and 3 bases from J, the junction kept 8 bases outside the gene matches. Germline CDR1 and CDR2: SGDLS and YYNGEE. This CDR3 spans 16 amino acids. The CDR3 DNA is TGTGCCAGCAGCGCGCCAAGTAGCGGGGGGGACTACGAGCAGTACTTC. It is translated as CASSAPSSGGDYEQYF.

The gene calls are TRBV29-1 and TRBJ1-5; tentatively, D is TRBD1 (5 bases). CDR3 length equals 12 residues. Germline lookup yields CDR1 SQVTM and CDR2 ANQGSEA. V was cut by 7 bases and J by 2 bases, with 9 bases left in between. CDR3 nucleotide sequence: TGCAGCGCAGGGCAACGCAATCAGCCCCAGCATTTT. Its translation: CSAGQRNQPQHF. Together with reference TRBV29-1 and TRBJ1-5, the CDR3 gives the full variable domain: SAVISQKPSRDICQRGTSLTIQCQVDSQVTMMFWYRQQPGQSLTLIATANQGSEATYESGFVIDKFPISRPNLTFSTLTVSNMSPEDSSIYLCSAGQRNQPQHFGDGTRLSIL.

The chain is built from TRBV7-9 and TRBJ1-4; 9 nucleotides line up with TRBD1. The germline V gene encodes CDR1 SEHNR and CDR2 FQNEAQ (reference sequence). The CDR3 consists of 14 residues. Trimming removed 3 bases from V and 7 bases from J; junction bases left unmatched: 3. CDR3 residues: CASSLGQGREKLFF. In DNA, the CDR3 is TGTGCCAGCAGCTTGGGACAGGGTCGTGAAAAACTGTTTTTT.

The V gene is TRBV10-3, the J gene TRBJ2-5; a weak D match, TRBD1 (6 bases). Germline lookup yields CDR1 ENHRY and CDR2 SYGVKD. V shed 10 bases and J shed 2 bases, with 20 bases lying between them. This CDR3 region has 15 residues. The CDR3 spells CATDRQDRIQETQYF. For the CDR3, the DNA is TGTGCCACCGACCGACAGGACCGTATACAAGAGACCCAGTACTTC.

The chain has TRBV15 and TRBJ2-7; D not resolved. Trimming stripped 3 bases from V and 5 bases from J, with 17 bases between. CDR1 is LNHNV and CDR2 is YYDKDF in the germline V gene (reference sequence). CDR3 length: 15 residues. This CDR3 reads CATSRKSLERDEQYF. As DNA, the CDR3 is TGTGCCACCAGCAGGAAAAGCCTAGAACGAGACGAGCAGTACTTC.

The genes are TRBV5-6 and TRBJ1-5; 8 nucleotides line up with TRBD1. The CDR3 spans 19 residues. Germline-derived CDR1 and CDR2 are SGHDT and YYEEEE. V was clipped by 1 base and J by 1 base; unmatched bases: 13. CDR3: CASSLTRPGGARSNQPQHF. CDR3 nucleotides: TGTGCCAGCAGCTTGACTCGGCCAGGGGGCGCACGAAGCAATCAGCCCCAGCATTTT.

The chain carries TRBV27 and TRBJ1-3, with D tentatively TRBD1 (5 bases). This CDR3 is 17 amino acids long. Germline V gives CDR1 MNHEY, CDR2 SMNVEV (reference sequence). Trimming pared 5 bases from V and 0 bases from J, leaving 17 bases between. The CDR3 here is CASSPHQGRTSGNTIYF. The CDR3 DNA follows: TGTGCCAGCAGTCCCCACCAGGGCAGGACCTCTGGAAACACCATATATTTT.

The CDR3 is CASMDRTRGTDTQYF. CDR3 bases: TGCGCCAGCATGGACAGGACGAGGGGCACAGATACGCAGTATTTT. The rearrangement links TRBV5-1 to TRBJ2-3, with TRBD1 identical over 7 bases. Trimming at V came to 6 bases and at J to 1 base, leaving 8 bases not matched to a gene. This CDR3 region has 15 residues. The V gene's germline CDR1 is SGHRS and CDR2 YFSETQ.

In its sample, this clone was seen once. This chain uses TRBV4-2 with TRBJ1-3, with a weak D call TRBD1 (6 bases). Germline V gene lookup returns CDR1 LGHNA and CDR2 YNFKEQ. The CDR3 is made up of 20 amino acids. The V and J ends lost 3 bases and 2 bases respectively, with 26 bases between them. CDR3 nucleotide sequence: TGTGCCAGCAGCCATCCCAAGGTTCCGGCAGGGACAAGCCCTGGAAACACCATATATTTT. Encoded protein: CASSHPKVPAGTSPGNTIYF.

This rearrangement joins TRBV4-1 to TRBJ2-6; weak D call: TRBD2 (6 bases). Germline-derived CDR1 and CDR2 are MGHRA and YSYEKL. V was shortened by 3 bases and J by 0 bases, with 21 bases between the two germline ends. This CDR3 contains 20 residues. The CDR3 spells CASSQDDGGFQGSGANVLTF. CDR3 nucleotides: TGCGCCAGCAGCCAGGACGACGGGGGATTCCAGGGCTCTGGGGCCAACGTCCTGACTTTC.

The V and J genes are TRBV9 and TRBJ1-4, with 8 bases that match TRBD1. V was pared by 2 bases and J by 7 bases, with 4 bases of the junction left unmatched. Germline V gene lookup returns CDR1 SGDLS and CDR2 YYNGEE. This CDR3 has 14 residues. As DNA, the CDR3 is TGTGCCAGCAGCGTCCAGGGGGCGCGTGAAAAACTGTTTTTT. Its protein is CASSVQGAREKLFF.

This chain joins TRBV9 and TRBJ1-3; 11 positions match TRBD1. The CDR3 covers 17 residues. Trimming at V came to 5 bases and at J to 4 bases, leaving 11 bases not matched to a gene. CDR1 is SGDLS and CDR2 is YYNGEE in the germline V gene. The CDR3 loop reads CASRSGTGGVEGNTIYF. In DNA form, the CDR3 reads TGTGCCAGCAGATCCGGGACAGGGGGAGTGGAAGGAAACACCATATATTTT.

The V gene is TRBV19, the J gene TRBJ2-1, with unresolved D. V gave up 3 bases and J gave up 4 bases, with 7 bases separating them. This CDR3 is built from 13 residues. Per germline, CDR1 LNHDA and CDR2 SQIVND (reference sequence). The CDR3 DNA sequence: TGTGCCAGTAGTATCTCCTTTTACAATGAGCAGTTCTTC. It is translated as CASSISFYNEQFF.

The CDR3 DNA reads TGTGCCAGCAGTGTTGGGGTGGGACAGGGAGGGTCCTGGCTCTATGGCTACACCTTC. This codes for CASSVGVGQGGSWLYGYTF. The V gene is TRBV6-1, the J gene TRBJ1-2; 9 bases map to TRBD1. Looked up from germline, CDR1 is MNHNS and CDR2 is SASEGT. J lost 4 bases, V lost 4 bases, and 19 bases had no gene match. The CDR3 contains 19 residues.